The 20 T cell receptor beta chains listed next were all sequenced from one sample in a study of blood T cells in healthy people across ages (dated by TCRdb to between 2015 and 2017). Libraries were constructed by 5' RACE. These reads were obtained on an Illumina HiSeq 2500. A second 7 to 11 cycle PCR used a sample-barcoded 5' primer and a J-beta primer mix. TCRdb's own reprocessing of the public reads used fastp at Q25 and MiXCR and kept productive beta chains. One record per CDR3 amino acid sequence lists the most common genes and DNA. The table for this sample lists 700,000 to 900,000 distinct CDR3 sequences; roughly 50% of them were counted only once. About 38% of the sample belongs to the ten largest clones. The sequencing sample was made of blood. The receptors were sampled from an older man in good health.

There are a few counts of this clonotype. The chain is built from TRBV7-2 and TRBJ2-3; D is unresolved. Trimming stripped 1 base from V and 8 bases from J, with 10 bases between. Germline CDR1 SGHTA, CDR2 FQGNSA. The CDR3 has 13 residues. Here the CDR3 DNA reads TGTGCCAGCAGCTTAGATCTGTTTGGTACGCAGTATTTT. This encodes CASSLDLFGTQYF. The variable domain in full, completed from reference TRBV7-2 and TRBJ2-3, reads GAGVSQSPSNKVTEKGKDVELRCDPISGHTALYWYRQSLGQGLEFLIYFQGNSAPDKSGLPSDRFSAERTGGSVSTLTIQRTQQEDSAVYLCASSLDLFGTQYFGPGTRLTVL.

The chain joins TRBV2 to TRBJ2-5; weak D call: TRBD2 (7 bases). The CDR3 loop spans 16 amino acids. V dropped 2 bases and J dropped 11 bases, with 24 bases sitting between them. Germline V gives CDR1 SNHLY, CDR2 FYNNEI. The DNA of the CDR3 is TGTGCCAGCAGTGAAATTGGGGGGGGGGCCGGTGGAGAGCAGTACTTC. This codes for CASSEIGGGAGGEQYF.

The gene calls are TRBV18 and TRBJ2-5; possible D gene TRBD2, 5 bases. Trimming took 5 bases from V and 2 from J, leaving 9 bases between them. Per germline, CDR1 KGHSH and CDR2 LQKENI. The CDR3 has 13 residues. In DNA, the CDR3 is TGTGCCAGCTCAAATTCGGGGCAAGAGACCCAGTACTTC. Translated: CASSNSGQETQYF.

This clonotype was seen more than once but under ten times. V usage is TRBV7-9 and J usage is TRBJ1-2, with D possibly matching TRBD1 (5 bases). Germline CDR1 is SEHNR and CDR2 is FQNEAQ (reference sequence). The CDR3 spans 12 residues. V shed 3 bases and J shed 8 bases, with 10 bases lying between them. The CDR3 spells CASSFGDWGYTF. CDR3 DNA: TGTGCCAGCAGCTTCGGGGACTGGGGCTACACCTTC.

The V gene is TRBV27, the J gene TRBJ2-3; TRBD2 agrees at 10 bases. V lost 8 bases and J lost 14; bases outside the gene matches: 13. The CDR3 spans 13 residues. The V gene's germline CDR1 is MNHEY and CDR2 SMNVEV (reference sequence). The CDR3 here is CASGPSGSRFVYF. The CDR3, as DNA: TGTGCCAGCGGCCCTAGCGGGAGTAGGTTCGTGTATTTT.

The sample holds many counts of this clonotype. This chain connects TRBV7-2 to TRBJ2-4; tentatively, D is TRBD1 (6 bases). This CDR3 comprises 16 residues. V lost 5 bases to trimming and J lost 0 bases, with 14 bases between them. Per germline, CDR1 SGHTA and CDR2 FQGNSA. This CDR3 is CASSPSGGRAKNIQYF. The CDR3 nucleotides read TGTGCCAGCAGCCCGTCTGGGGGCCGAGCCAAAAACATTCAGTACTTC.

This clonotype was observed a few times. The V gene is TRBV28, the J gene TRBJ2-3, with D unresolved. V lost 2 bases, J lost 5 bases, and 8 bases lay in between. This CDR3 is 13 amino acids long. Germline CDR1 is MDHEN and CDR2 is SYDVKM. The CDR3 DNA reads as TGTGCCAGCAGTTTAATCGTGGGAGATACGCAGTATTTT. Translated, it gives CASSLIVGDTQYF.

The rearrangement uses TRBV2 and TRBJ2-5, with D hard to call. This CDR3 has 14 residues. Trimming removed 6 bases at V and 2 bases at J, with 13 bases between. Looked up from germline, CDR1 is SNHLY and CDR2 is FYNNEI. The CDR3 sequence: CASRGRATQETQYF. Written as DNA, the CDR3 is TGTGCCAGCAGGGGCCGGGCCACACAAGAGACCCAGTACTTC.

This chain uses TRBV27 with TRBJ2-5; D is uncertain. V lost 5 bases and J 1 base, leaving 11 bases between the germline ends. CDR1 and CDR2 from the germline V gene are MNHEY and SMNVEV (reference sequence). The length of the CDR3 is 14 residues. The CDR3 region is CASSPRWGQETQYF. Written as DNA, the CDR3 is TGTGCCAGCAGTCCCCGATGGGGCCAAGAGACCCAGTACTTC.

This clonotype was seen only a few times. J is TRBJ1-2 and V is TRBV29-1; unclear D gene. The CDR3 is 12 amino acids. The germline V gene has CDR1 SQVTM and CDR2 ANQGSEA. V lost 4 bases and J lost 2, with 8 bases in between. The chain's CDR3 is CSVAAGNYGYTF. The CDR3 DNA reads TGCAGCGTTGCGGCCGGGAACTATGGCTACACCTTC.

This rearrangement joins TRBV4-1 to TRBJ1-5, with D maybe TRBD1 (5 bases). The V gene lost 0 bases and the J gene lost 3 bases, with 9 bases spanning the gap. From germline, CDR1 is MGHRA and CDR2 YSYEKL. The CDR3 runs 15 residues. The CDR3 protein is CASSQEAGSNQPQHF. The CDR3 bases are TGCGCCAGCAGCCAAGAGGCAGGGTCCAATCAGCCCCAGCATTTT.

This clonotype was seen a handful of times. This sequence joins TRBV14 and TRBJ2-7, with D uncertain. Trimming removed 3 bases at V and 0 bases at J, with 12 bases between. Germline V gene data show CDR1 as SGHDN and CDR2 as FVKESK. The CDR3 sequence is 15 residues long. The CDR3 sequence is CASSQKGLTSYEQYF. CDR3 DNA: TGTGCCAGCAGCCAGAAAGGTCTAACCTCCTACGAGCAGTACTTC. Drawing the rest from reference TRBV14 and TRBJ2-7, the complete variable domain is EAGVTQFPSHSVIEKGQTVTLRCDPISGHDNLYWYRRVMGKEIKFLLHFVKESKQDESGMPNNRFLAERTGGTYSTLKVQPAELEDSGVYFCASSQKGLTSYEQYFGPGTRLTVT.

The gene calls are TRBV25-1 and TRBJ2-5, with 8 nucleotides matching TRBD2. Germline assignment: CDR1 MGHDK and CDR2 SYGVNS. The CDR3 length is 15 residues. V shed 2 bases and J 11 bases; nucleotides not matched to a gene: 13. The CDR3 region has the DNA TGTGCCAGCAGTGAAGCGGGAGCGGGAGTGGATGAGCAGTACTTC. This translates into CASSEAGAGVDEQYF.

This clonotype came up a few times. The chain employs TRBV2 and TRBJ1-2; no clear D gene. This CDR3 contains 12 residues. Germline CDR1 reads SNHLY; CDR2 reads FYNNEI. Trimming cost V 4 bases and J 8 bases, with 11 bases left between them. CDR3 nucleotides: TGTGCCAGCAGTGCGATGGGTCGCGGCTACACCTTC. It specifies CASSAMGRGYTF.

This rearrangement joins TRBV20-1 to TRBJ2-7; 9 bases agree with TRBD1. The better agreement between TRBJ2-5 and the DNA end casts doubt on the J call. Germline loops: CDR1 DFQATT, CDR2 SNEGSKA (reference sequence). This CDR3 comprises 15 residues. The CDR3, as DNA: TGCAGTGCTAGAGATGGGACAGGGAGCAGGAAGACCCAGTACTTC. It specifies CSARDGTGSRKTQYF.

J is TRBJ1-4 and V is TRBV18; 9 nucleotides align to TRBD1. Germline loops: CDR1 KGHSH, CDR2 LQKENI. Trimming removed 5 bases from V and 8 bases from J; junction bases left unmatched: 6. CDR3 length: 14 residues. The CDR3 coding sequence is TGTGCCAGCTCATCGGGACAGGGAGGCGAAAAACTGTTTTTT. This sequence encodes CASSSGQGGEKLFF.

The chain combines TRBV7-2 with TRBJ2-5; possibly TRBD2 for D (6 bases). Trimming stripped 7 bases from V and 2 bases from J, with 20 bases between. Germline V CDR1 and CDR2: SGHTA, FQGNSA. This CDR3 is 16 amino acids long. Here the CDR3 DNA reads TGTGCCAGCACCCCGAGCCGTCGGGACTCTCAAGAGACCCAGTACTTC. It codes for CASTPSRRDSQETQYF.

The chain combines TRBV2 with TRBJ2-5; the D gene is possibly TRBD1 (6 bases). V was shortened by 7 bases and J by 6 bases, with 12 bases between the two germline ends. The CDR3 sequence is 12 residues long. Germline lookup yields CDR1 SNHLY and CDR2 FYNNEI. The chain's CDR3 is CASTRGLKTQYF. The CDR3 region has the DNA TGTGCCAGCACGAGGGGGTTAAAGACCCAGTACTTC.

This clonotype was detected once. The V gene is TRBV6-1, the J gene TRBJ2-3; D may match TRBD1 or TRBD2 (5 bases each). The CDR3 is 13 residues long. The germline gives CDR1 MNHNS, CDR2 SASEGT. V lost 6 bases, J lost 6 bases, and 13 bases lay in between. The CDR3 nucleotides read TGTGCCAGCAGCCTATCATGGGGGGATACGCAGTATTTT. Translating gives CASSLSWGDTQYF.

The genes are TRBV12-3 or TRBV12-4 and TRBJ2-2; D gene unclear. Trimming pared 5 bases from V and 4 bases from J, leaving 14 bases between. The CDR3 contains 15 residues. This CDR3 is CASSPQDPCTGELFF. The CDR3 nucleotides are TGTGCCAGCAGTCCCCAGGACCCGTGCACCGGGGAGCTGTTTTTT.